These 8 T cell receptor beta chains originate from one sample sequenced in a study of blood T cell repertoires in COVID-19. Measured with immunoSEQ multiplex PCR; TCRdb has only the in-frame clones, and not every one. This table holds around 26,000 clones, around 93% found once. The specimen sequenced was peripheral blood. The receptors here all came from a human donor in a cohort sampled during active COVID-19.

The chain is built from TRBV3-1 (or the pseudogene TRBV3-2) and TRBJ1-2; maybe TRBD1 (5 bases). V lost 3 bases and J lost 4, with 12 bases in between. From germline, CDR1 is LGHDT and CDR2 YNNKEL (reference sequence). The CDR3 is made up of 14 amino acids. For the CDR3, the DNA is TGTGCCAGCAGCCAGGGGCCAAAAACCTATGGCTACACCTTC. Translation: CASSQGPKTYGYTF.

This clone was seen only once. The J gene is TRBJ2-1, the V gene TRBV4-1, with TRBD2 matching over 12 bases. This CDR3 has 18 amino acids. Germline trimming cut 1 base from V and 0 bases from J; bases unmatched to any gene: 4. Germline V lookup: CDR1 MGHRA, CDR2 YSYEKL. CDR3 loop: CASSQGLAGGSSYNEQFF. The DNA of the CDR3 is TGCGCCAGCAGCCAAGGGCTAGCGGGGGGGAGCTCCTACAATGAGCAGTTCTTC.

This clone was detected once. CDR3 region: CASSLRGREAFF. The CDR3 coding sequence is TGTGCCAGCAGTCTCAGGGGGCGGGAAGCTTTCTTT. The chain joins TRBV6-5 to TRBJ1-1, with 8 bases lining up with TRBD1. This CDR3 is built from 12 residues. Trimming removed 5 bases from V and 8 bases from J; junction bases left unmatched: 4. The germline V gene has CDR1 MNHEY and CDR2 SVGAGI.

The chain couples TRBV18 to TRBJ2-5; 7 bases are shared with TRBD1. The CDR3 has 13 residues. Germline V gives CDR1 KGHSH, CDR2 LQKENI. V lost 4 bases, J lost 4 bases, and 3 bases stayed unmatched. The CDR3, as DNA: TGTGCCAGCTCACAGGGGGCCGGAGAGACCCAGTACTTC. This gives the protein CASSQGAGETQYF.

The chain joins TRBV7-2 to TRBJ2-1; 9 nucleotides agree with TRBD2. V dropped 1 base and J dropped 7; count of bases not matched to a gene: 8. The germline V gene has CDR1 SGHTA and CDR2 FQGNSA. This CDR3 is built from 16 residues. CDR3: CASSLDAGGLVNEQFF. CDR3 bases: TGTGCCAGCAGCTTAGATGCGGGGGGGCTAGTAAATGAGCAGTTCTTC.

The chain uses TRBV19 and TRBJ2-3; 9 positions agree with TRBD1. Germline CDR1 LNHDA, CDR2 SQIVND (reference sequence). Germline trimming cut 8 bases from V and 4 bases from J; bases unmatched to any gene: 4. This CDR3 has 13 residues. The CDR3 loop is CASHRGQSDTQYF. The CDR3 DNA reads as TGTGCCAGTCACAGGGGGCAGTCAGATACGCAGTATTTT.

V is TRBV1 and J is TRBJ2-7; the table gives TRBD2 as D, unverified against the DNA. TRBV1 is designated a pseudogene. CDR3 length: 16 amino acids. CDR3 sequence reads: CTSSRWELAATYEQYV. The CDR3 region has the DNA TGCACCAGCAGCCGATGGGAACTAGCGGCCACCTACGAGCAGTACGTC.

CDR3: CASSIIQGAINYGYTF. In DNA form, the CDR3 reads TGTGCCAGTAGTATTATCCAGGGGGCGATCAACTATGGCTACACCTTC. The chain recombines TRBV19 with TRBJ1-2, with 8 bases matching TRBD1. With 3 bases clipped from V and 2 bases from J, the junction kept 8 bases outside the gene matches. Germline-derived CDR1 and CDR2 are LNHDA and SQIVND (reference sequence). CDR3 length equals 16 residues.